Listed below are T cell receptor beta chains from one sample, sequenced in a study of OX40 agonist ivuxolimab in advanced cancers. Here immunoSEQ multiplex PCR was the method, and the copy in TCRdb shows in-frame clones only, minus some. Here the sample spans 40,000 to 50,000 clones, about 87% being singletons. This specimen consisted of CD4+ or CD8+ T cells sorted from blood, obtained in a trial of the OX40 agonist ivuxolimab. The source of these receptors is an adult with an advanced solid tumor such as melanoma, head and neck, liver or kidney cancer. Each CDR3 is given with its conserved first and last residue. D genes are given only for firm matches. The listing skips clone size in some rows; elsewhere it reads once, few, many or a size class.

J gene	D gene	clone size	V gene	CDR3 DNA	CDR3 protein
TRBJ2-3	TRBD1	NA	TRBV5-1	TGCGCCAGCAGGTCTACAGGGGGCGGGACAGATACGCAGTATTTT	CASRSTGGGTDTQYF
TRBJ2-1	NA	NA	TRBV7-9	TGTGCCAGCAGCTTAGAAGGACTGTCAAATGAGCAGTTCTTC	CASSLEGLSNEQFF
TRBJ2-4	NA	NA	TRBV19	TGTGCCAGTAGCCGGGGAGGGGGCGACTCCAAAAACATTCAGTACTTC	CASSRGGGDSKNIQYF
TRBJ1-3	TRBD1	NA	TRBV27	TGTGCCAGCAGTCCAGGGACAGGGGTCTCTGGAAACACCATATATTTT	CASSPGTGVSGNTIYF
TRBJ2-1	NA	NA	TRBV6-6	TGTGCCAGCAGCTCGGGGGTAACCGTGCTCTTC	CASSSGVTVLF
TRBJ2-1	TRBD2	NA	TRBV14	TGTGCCAGCAGCCCCCTAGCGGGGCTAAACAATGAGCAGTTCTTC	CASSPLAGLNNEQFF
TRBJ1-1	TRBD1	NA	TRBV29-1	TGCAGTGGATGGGACAGAGCCAACACTGAAGCTTTCTTT	CSGWDRANTEAFF
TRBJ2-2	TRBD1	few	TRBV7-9	TGTGCCAGCAGCTCTACCCGGACAGGGGGCACCGGGGAGCTGTTTTTT	CASSSTRTGGTGELFF
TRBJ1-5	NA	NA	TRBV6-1	TGTGCCAGCACCTATAGCAGGGGTCAGCCCCAGCATTTT	CASTYSRGQPQHF
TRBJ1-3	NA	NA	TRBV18	TGTGCCAGCTCACCAAACGACTACAGTGGAAACACCATATATTTT	CASSPNDYSGNTIYF
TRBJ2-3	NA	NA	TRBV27	TGTGCCAGCAGTTCAGGGACGGCTAGCACAGATACGCAGTATTTT	CASSSGTASTDTQYF
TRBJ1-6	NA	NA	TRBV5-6	TGTGCCAGCAGCTTGGGTTGGGACTCGTCCGACTCACCCCTCCACTTT	CASSLGWDSSDSPLHF
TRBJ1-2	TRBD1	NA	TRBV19	TGTGCCAGTAGTTCACGACAGGGCGCTCAGAAGGGCTACACCTTC	CASSSRQGAQKGYTF
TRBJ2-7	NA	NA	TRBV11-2	TGTGCCAGCAGCTTAGGGGGCCTCTACGAGCAGTACTTC	CASSLGGLYEQYF
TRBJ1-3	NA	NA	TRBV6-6	TGTGCCAGCACCACAGGGCCCGTAAACACCATATATTTT	CASTTGPVNTIYF
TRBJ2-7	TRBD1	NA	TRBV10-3	TGTGCCATCAGTGGAAATCCGGGACAGGGAGGCTACGAGCAGTACTTC	CAISGNPGQGGYEQYF
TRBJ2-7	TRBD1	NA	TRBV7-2	TGTGCCAGCAGCTCACACAGGGGGGTCTACGAGCAGTACTTC	CASSSHRGVYEQYF
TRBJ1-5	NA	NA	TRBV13	TGTGCCAGCAGCTTAAGACCCCGGAATCAGCCCCAGCATTTT	CASSLRPRNQPQHF
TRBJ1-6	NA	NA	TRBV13	TGTGCCAGCAGCTTAGCAGGGCTTAATTCACCCCTCCACTTT	CASSLAGLNSPLHF
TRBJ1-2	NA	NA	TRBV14	TGTGCCAGCAGCCAACTCCTAGGACGCATGTCTAACTATGGCTACACCTTC	CASSQLLGRMSNYGYTF
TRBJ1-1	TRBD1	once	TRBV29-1	TGCAGCGTTGCGCCGGGACAGGCTAACACTGAAGCTTTCTTT	CSVAPGQANTEAFF
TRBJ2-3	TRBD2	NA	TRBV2	TGTGCCAGCAAGACTAGCGGGGGGGTAGATACGCAGTATTTT	CASKTSGGVDTQYF
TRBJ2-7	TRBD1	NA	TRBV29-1	TGCAGCGTTAAGGGACAGGGGGCTTGGGAGCAGTACTTC	CSVKGQGAWEQYF
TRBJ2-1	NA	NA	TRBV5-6	TGTGCCAGCAGCAGCCCCAGGTACTCCCCCTACAATGAGCAGTTCTTC	CASSSPRYSPYNEQFF
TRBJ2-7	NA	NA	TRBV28	TGTGCCAGCACAGGGGGGAGCTCCTACGAGCAGTACTTC	CASTGGSSYEQYF
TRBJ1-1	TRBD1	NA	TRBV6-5	TGTGCCAGCAGGGGACAGGGGGCAGGCGATACTGAAGCTTTCTTT	CASRGQGAGDTEAFF
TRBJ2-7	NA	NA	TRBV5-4	TGTGCCAGCAGCTTAGCTCTGGAGCAGTACTTC	CASSLALEQYF
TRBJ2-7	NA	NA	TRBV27	TGTGCCAGCAGGAATCAGGGGGGTAGGGGCGAGCAGTACTTC	CASRNQGGRGEQYF
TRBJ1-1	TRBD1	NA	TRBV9	TGTGCCAGCAGCGCGAGGGACAGGGTCGGTACTGAAGCTTTCTTT	CASSARDRVGTEAFF
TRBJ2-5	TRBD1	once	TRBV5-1	TGCGCCAGCAGCTTTCCAGGGGGCGGAGAGACCCAGTACTTC	CASSFPGGGETQYF
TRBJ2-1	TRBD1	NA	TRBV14	TGTGCCAGCAGCTGGAAATCGGGACAGCTGGGCAATGAGCAGTTCTTC	CASSWKSGQLGNEQFF
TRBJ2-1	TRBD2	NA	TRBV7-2	TGTGCCAGCAGCTTACAAGCGGGAGGCTACAATGAGCAGTTCTTC	CASSLQAGGYNEQFF
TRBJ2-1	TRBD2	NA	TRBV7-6	TGTGCCAGCAGCTTAGTGGGGGGGGAGGCAGAGGAGCAGTTCTTC	CASSLVGGEAEEQFF
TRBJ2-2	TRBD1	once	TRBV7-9	TGTGCCAGCAGCGGACAGGGGGCGTCCGGGGAGCTGTTTTTT	CASSGQGASGELFF
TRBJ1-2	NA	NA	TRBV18	TGTGCCAGCTCACTAGGGAGCCCCACCCTGGTGGGTGGCTACACCTTC	CASSLGSPTLVGGYTF
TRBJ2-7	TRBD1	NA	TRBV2	TGTGCCAGCATGGGGGGCGGGACAGGTCTTTCTGAGCAGTACTTC	CASMGGGTGLSEQYF
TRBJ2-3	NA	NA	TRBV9	TGTGCCAGCAGGGAGGGACTTCTCACAGATACGCAGTATTTT	CASREGLLTDTQYF
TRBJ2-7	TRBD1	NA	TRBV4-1	TGCGCCAGCAGCCAAGCTGGGCAGGGGGCTCGGTACGAGCAGTACTTC	CASSQAGQGARYEQYF
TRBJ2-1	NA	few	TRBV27	TGTGCCAGCTACCGGGCCCCGTTGGAGGAGCAGTTCTTC	CASYRAPLEEQFF
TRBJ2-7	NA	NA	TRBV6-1	TGTGCCAGCAGTGAACACAGACACTACGAGCAGTACTTC	CASSEHRHYEQYF
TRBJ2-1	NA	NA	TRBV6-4	TGTGCCAGCAGTGACTCGGGGGACAATGAGCAGTTCTTC	CASSDSGDNEQFF
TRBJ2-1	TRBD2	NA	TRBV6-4	TGTGCCAGCAGTACCCAGCCGACTAGCGGGGGCACCCCGCAGTTCTTC	CASSTQPTSGGTPQFF
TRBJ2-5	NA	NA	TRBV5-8	TGTGCCAGCAGCGGGGGGACAGCTATGTACCAAGAGACCCAGTACTTC	CASSGGTAMYQETQYF
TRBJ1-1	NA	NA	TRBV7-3	TGTGCCAGCAGCTTAATGGGGCGTGACACTGAAGCTTTCTTT	CASSLMGRDTEAFF
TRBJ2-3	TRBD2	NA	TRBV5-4	TGTGCCAGCAGCTTCCGGACTAGCGGGAAAAGGACAGATACGCAGTATTTT	CASSFRTSGKRTDTQYF
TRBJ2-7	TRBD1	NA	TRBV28	TGTGCCAGCAGTTATAACAGGGGGAAATCCTCCTACGAGCAGTACTTC	CASSYNRGKSSYEQYF
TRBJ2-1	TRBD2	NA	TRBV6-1	TGTGCCAGCAGGACTAGCGGGTCTGAGCAGTTCTTC	CASRTSGSEQFF
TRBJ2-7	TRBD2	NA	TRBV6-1	TGTGCCAGCAGTCCCGTGGGAGGGAGTAAACAGCAGTACTTC	CASSPVGGSKQQYF
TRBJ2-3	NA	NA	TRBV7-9	TGTGCCAGCAGCTTTCTCACTGTGGGCACAGATACGCAGTATTTT	CASSFLTVGTDTQYF
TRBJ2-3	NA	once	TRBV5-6	TGTGCCAGCAGTTATTCCGGGGGCCCCGGCACAGATACGCAGTATTTT	CASSYSGGPGTDTQYF
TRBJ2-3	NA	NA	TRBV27	TGTGCCAGCAGTCAATCGAAGAACACAGATACGCAGTATTTT	CASSQSKNTDTQYF
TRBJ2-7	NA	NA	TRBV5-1	TGCGCCAGCAGCTTGTACAGGTTTGCCTACGAGCAGTACTTC	CASSLYRFAYEQYF
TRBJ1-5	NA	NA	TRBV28	TGTGCCAGCACTACAGGTGCCGGTCAGCCCCAGCATTTT	CASTTGAGQPQHF
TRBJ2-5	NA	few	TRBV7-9	TGTGCCAGCAGGTCCACCTCTAGCGTCAAGGACTTC	CASRSTSSVKDF
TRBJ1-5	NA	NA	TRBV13	TGTGCCAGCAGCTTGGGGAGGGGCGATCAGCCCCAGCATTTT	CASSLGRGDQPQHF
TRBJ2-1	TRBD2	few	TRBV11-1	TGTGCCAGCAGCCTCCGGGAGGGCCGCTACAATGAGCAGTTCTTC	CASSLREGRYNEQFF
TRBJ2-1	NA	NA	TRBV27	TGTGCCACCTCCTTATACAATGAGCAGTTCTTC	CATSLYNEQFF